One and the same sample provided the 28 T cell receptor beta chains below, sequenced in a study of blood T cells in healthy people across ages. PCR was performed a second time for roughly 7 to 12 cycles using a sample-barcoded 5' primer and a J-beta primer mix. TCRdb redid the calling of the 5' RACE reads with MiXCR, one entry per CDR3 protein. The repertoire holds hundreds of thousands of distinct CDR3 sequences, with roughly 30% as singletons. Sequenced input: blood. These receptors all come from a woman aged 80 or over in good health.

This clonotype was observed at least ten times. The rearrangement links TRBV7-9 to TRBJ2-7, with D perhaps assigned TRBD1 or TRBD2 (5 bases each). The CDR3 contains 14 residues. V was clipped by 2 bases and J by 1 base, with 9 bases between them. The germline V gene has CDR1 SEHNR and CDR2 FQNEAQ (reference sequence). CDR3 DNA: TGTGCCAGCAGCTTACTAGAGGGGTCCTACGAGCAGTACTTC. This translates into CASSLLEGSYEQYF. The full variable domain, completed using reference TRBV7-9 and TRBJ2-7, is DTGVSQNPRHKITKRGQNVTFRCDPISEHNRLYWYRQTLGQGPEFLTYFQNEAQLEKSRLLSDRFSAERPKGSFSTLEIQRTEQGDSAMYLCASSLLEGSYEQYFGPGTRLTVT.

Comment on this clonotype: Possible read error: a much larger clone is one base away. The genes are TRBV7-9 and TRBJ2-6; possibly TRBD1 for D (6 bases). Germline CDR1 reads SEHNR; CDR2 reads FQNEAQ (reference sequence). This CDR3 has 15 residues. The CDR3 region has the DNA TGTGCCAGCAGCCCACGGACAGCTGGGGCCAACGTCCGGACTTTC. Protein: CASSPRTAGANVRTF.

There are many counts of this clonotype. The chain uses TRBV9 and TRBJ2-3; 8 positions match TRBD2. The CDR3 is 17 amino acids. V trimming: 1 base; J trimming: 3 bases; junction bases outside the gene matches: 10. In germline, CDR1 is SGDLS, CDR2 YYNGEE. CDR3 protein: CASSVSPSGGRTDTQYF. The CDR3 bases are TGTGCCAGCAGCGTAAGTCCCAGCGGGGGTAGGACAGATACGCAGTATTTT.

This chain connects TRBV12-3 or TRBV12-4 to TRBJ1-4, with D maybe TRBD1 (5 bases). Trimming removed 2 bases at V and 5 bases at J, with 12 bases between. CDR3 size: 15 residues. CDR3 loop: CASSLLSGPNEKLFF. The CDR3 nucleotides read TGTGCCAGCAGTTTACTGTCAGGGCCAAATGAAAAACTGTTTTTT.

The chain links TRBV14 to TRBJ2-5; tentative D call: TRBD1 (5 bases). Germline V lookup: CDR1 SGHDN, CDR2 FVKESK. With 1 base removed from V and 0 bases from J, the gap between germline ends came to 12 bases. The CDR3 has 16 amino acids. As DNA, the CDR3 is TGTGCCAGCAGCCAAGTGGGGCAGAGGTACCAAGAGACCCAGTACTTC. Translated, it gives CASSQVGQRYQETQYF.

In its sample, this clonotype was seen a few times. The gene calls are TRBV10-3 and TRBJ2-5; D gene ambiguous. Germline V gene sequence: CDR1 ENHRY, CDR2 SYGVKD. The CDR3 runs 12 residues. Trimming left V 2 bases short and J 6 bases short, with 7 bases between. The CDR3 loop is CAISESRKTQYF. Here the CDR3 DNA reads TGTGCCATCAGTGAGAGTCGTAAGACCCAGTACTTC.

This clonotype has just a few counts. The rearrangement links TRBV29-1 to TRBJ1-1; 8 bases line up with TRBD1. V gave up 6 bases and J gave up 0 bases; unmatched junction bases: 15. The CDR3 covers 17 residues. Germline V gene data show CDR1 as SQVTM and CDR2 as ANQGSEA. This CDR3 is CSVRGTGTGFMNTEAFF. The CDR3 coding sequence is TGCAGCGTCAGAGGGACCGGGACAGGCTTTATGAACACTGAAGCTTTCTTT.

The rearrangement links TRBV24-1 to TRBJ2-3, with D perhaps matching TRBD1 (5 bases). The CDR3 is 15 amino acids. CDR1 and CDR2 from the germline V gene are KGHDR and SFDVKD. The germline V and J ends were trimmed by 0 bases and 2 bases, with 8 bases remaining between them. The chain's CDR3 is CATSDLWGSTDTQYF. DNA of the CDR3: TGTGCCACCAGTGATTTGTGGGGCTCCACAGATACGCAGTATTTT.

This clonotype came up many times. This sequence joins TRBV20-1 and TRBJ2-5, with 8 bases that match TRBD2. Trimming removed 3 bases from V and 3 bases from J; junction bases left unmatched: 9. Germline loops: CDR1 DFQATT, CDR2 SNEGSKA (reference sequence). The CDR3 sequence is 15 residues long. The CDR3 region has the DNA TGCAGTGCTAGTCAGTCGGGGGGGAGGGAAGAGACCCAGTACTTC. It encodes CSASQSGGREETQYF.

With regard to this clonotype: This clone may be a read error of a much larger clone one base away. The gene calls are TRBV27 and TRBJ2-5, with D tentatively TRBD1 or TRBD2 (5 bases each). The germline V and J ends were trimmed by 2 bases and 11 bases, with 15 bases remaining between them. The CDR3 totals 13 residues. Germline assignment: CDR1 MNHEY and CDR2 SMNVEV (reference sequence). CDR3 nucleotide sequence: TGTGCCAGCAGTTTAAGACAGAGGGCGAAGCAGTACTTC. This gives the protein CASSLRQRAKQYF.

This chain connects TRBV20-1 to TRBJ1-2, with 10 bases that match TRBD1. Unmatched junction bases numbered 14, after V lost 6 bases and J lost 7 bases. The CDR3 is 15 residues long. Germline-derived CDR1 and CDR2 are DFQATT and SNEGSKA (reference sequence). The CDR3 DNA sequence: TGCAGTGCCAACCCAGGGACAGGGGTTTGTCGTGGCTACACCTTC. Its translation: CSANPGTGVCRGYTF.

This clonotype has a count of ten or more. A much bigger clone sits one base away, suggesting this may be a read error. The chain is built from TRBV5-1 and TRBJ2-1; D perhaps matches TRBD2 (7 bases). The assigned J gene may be wrong: the sequence end matches TRBJ2-7 better. The CDR3 consists of 14 residues. CDR1 is SGHRS and CDR2 is YFSETQ in the germline V gene. The CDR3 region has the DNA TGCGCCAGCCAGCGGGACACCTCCTACAATGAGCAGTACTTC. It encodes CASQRDTSYNEQYF.

With regard to this clonotype: A clone one base away is much larger, so this may be a read error. The genes are TRBV29-1 and TRBJ1-2, with D hard to call. This CDR3 is built from 11 residues. Trimming stripped 2 bases from V and 7 bases from J, with 8 bases between. Germline V gene sequence: CDR1 SQVTM, CDR2 ANQGSEA. Written as DNA, the CDR3 is TGCAGCGTTGAAAGGGTTTCTGGCTACACCTTC. Translated: CSVERVSGYTF.

This clonotype was seen many times. The chain carries TRBV27 and TRBJ1-5; D might be TRBD1 (6 bases). The germline V gene has CDR1 MNHEY and CDR2 SMNVEV (reference sequence). This CDR3 contains 15 residues. V gave up 5 bases and J gave up 4 bases, with 15 bases separating them. CDR3 loop: CASSVQGLENQPQHF. The CDR3 DNA follows: TGTGCCAGCAGTGTACAGGGTCTGGAAAATCAGCCCCAGCATTTT.

This clonotype was seen only a few times. The genes are TRBV9 and TRBJ2-1, with D perhaps matching TRBD2 (6 bases). V gave up 3 bases and J gave up 8 bases, with 18 bases separating them. CDR3 size: 15 residues. Germline CDR1 SGDLS, CDR2 YYNGEE. CDR3 sequence: CASSGDWSSCDEQFF. DNA for the CDR3: TGTGCCAGCAGCGGGGACTGGAGCTCCTGCGATGAGCAGTTCTTC.

This clonotype was seen more than once but under ten times. V gene TRBV7-2 combines with J gene TRBJ1-3; tentatively, D is TRBD1 (5 bases). The CDR3 runs to 14 residues. Germline V gives CDR1 SGHTA, CDR2 FQGNSA. Deletions cut 3 bases from V and 0 bases from J, with 6 bases between. CDR3 amino acids: CASSFDSSGNTIYF. The CDR3, as DNA: TGTGCCAGCAGCTTCGACAGCTCTGGAAACACCATATATTTT.

This clonotype was seen more than once but under ten times. The V gene is TRBV7-8, the J gene TRBJ2-2, with 8 bases lining up with TRBD2. V shed 5 bases, J shed 0 bases, and the junction held 8 bases outside the gene matches. The CDR3 covers 17 residues. Germline CDR1 and CDR2: SGHVS and FQNEAQ. CDR3: CASSPPAGAPNTGELFF. The CDR3 DNA sequence: TGTGCCAGCAGCCCCCCAGCGGGGGCTCCGAACACCGGGGAGCTGTTTTTT.

CDR3 sequence reads: CASKPPGWGTEAFF. Here the CDR3 DNA reads TGTGCCAGCAAACCCCCAGGGTGGGGAACTGAAGCTTTCTTT. The chain combines TRBV6-5 with TRBJ1-1; the D gene is possibly TRBD1 (5 bases). Germline assignment: CDR1 MNHEY and CDR2 SVGAGI. The CDR3 extends over 14 amino acids. Trimming took off 7 bases at V and 5 bases at J, with 17 bases between the two ends.

The V and J genes are TRBV20-1 and TRBJ2-7, with D perhaps matching TRBD1 (7 bases). V lost 4 bases, J lost 0 bases, and 16 bases lay in between. Looked up from germline, CDR1 is DFQATT and CDR2 is SNEGSKA (reference sequence). This CDR3 is 15 amino acids long. CDR3 bases: TGCAGTGCTAATCAACCAGGGGGGAGCTCCTACGAGCAGTACTTC. Encoded protein: CSANQPGGSSYEQYF.

V usage is TRBV7-7 and J usage is TRBJ2-7; D call uncertain. V lost 4 bases and J lost 7, with 14 bases in between. The CDR3 has 13 residues. Germline CDR1 reads SSHAT; CDR2 reads FNYEAQ (reference sequence). CDR3 bases: TGTGCCAGCAGCTCCTCCCCTGGGAATGAGCAGTACTTC. It yields the protein CASSSSPGNEQYF.

Note on this clonotype: A much larger clone lies a single base off, so this may be a read error. The chain is built from TRBV28 and TRBJ2-5; a weak D match, TRBD2 (5 bases). Deletions cut 9 bases from V and 9 bases from J, with 20 bases between. The CDR3 runs 13 residues. CDR1 is MDHEN, CDR2 SYDVKM, per germline. This chain's CDR3 is CASSPPARGSQYF. The CDR3 DNA reads as TGTGCCAGTAGCCCCCCAGCCCGCGGGTCCCAGTACTTC. Supplemented by reference TRBV28 and TRBJ2-5, the full variable domain reads DVKVTQSSRYLVKRTGEKVFLECVQDMDHENMFWYRQDPGLGLRLIYFSYDVKMKEKGDIPEGYSVSREKKERFSLILESASTNQTSMYLCASSPPARGSQYFGPGTRLLVL.

This clonotype was seen a few times. The chain combines TRBV6-6 with TRBJ2-3, with TRBD2 matching over 12 bases. The V segment lost 5 bases and the J segment 3 bases; nucleotides outside the gene matches: 6. Germline V gene sequence: CDR1 MNHNY, CDR2 SVGAGI (reference sequence). The CDR3 totals 16 residues. The CDR3, as DNA: TGTGCCAGCAGTCGTCTAGCGGGGGGGCAGACAGATACGCAGTATTTT. Its protein is CASSRLAGGQTDTQYF.

The chain combines TRBV12-3 or TRBV12-4 with TRBJ1-1; D not certain. Between the trimmed V and J ends, which lost 3 bases and 1 base, there was a span of 6 bases. This CDR3 has 13 amino acids. CDR3 nucleotides: TGTGCCAGCAGTTTGATAGGGAACACTGAAGCTTTCTTT. Amino acid sequence: CASSLIGNTEAFF.

The sample holds many counts of this clonotype. V usage is TRBV5-1 and J usage is TRBJ2-1; possibly TRBD2 for D (5 bases). This CDR3 is built from 16 residues. Between the trimmed V and J ends, which lost 0 bases and 2 bases, there was a span of 12 bases. The germline gives CDR1 SGHRS, CDR2 YFSETQ. CDR3 DNA: TGCGCCAGCAGCTTGGGTGGAGGTGGACCCTACAATGAGCAGTTCTTC. Translating it yields CASSLGGGGPYNEQFF.

This clonotype was seen only a few times. Being one base from a much bigger clone, this may be a read error. The chain uses TRBV4-3 and TRBJ2-7; 13 bases line up with TRBD2. This CDR3 comprises 15 residues. CDR1 is LGHNA and CDR2 is YSLEER in the germline V gene. Germline trimming cut 2 bases from V and 7 bases from J; bases unmatched to any gene: 5. This CDR3 reads CASSQTSGGENEQYF. Here the CDR3 DNA reads TGCGCCAGCAGCCAAACTAGCGGGGGGGAAAATGAGCAGTACTTC.

V is TRBV18 and J is TRBJ1-6, with D tentatively TRBD1 (6 bases). Trimming stripped 2 bases from V and 9 bases from J, with 14 bases between. This CDR3 spans 15 amino acids. From germline, CDR1 is KGHSH and CDR2 LQKENI. In DNA form, the CDR3 reads TGTGCCAGCTCACCAAAGGAGGGGGGGAGTTCACCCCTCCACTTT. Translation gives CASSPKEGGSSPLHF.

V gene TRBV30 combines with J gene TRBJ2-4, with D tentatively TRBD2 (6 bases). Trimming pared 5 bases from V and 13 bases from J, leaving 15 bases between. The CDR3 is 11 amino acids. Germline CDR1 is GTSNPN and CDR2 is SVGIG (reference sequence). The CDR3 reads CAWAESRGQYF. CDR3 coding DNA: TGTGCCTGGGCCGAAAGCCGGGGGCAGTACTTC.

V usage is TRBV12-3 or TRBV12-4 and J usage is TRBJ1-4; D may be TRBD1 (6 bases). The CDR3 totals 14 residues. V shed 3 bases and J shed 10 bases, with 15 bases lying between them. CDR3 in amino acids: CASSFTGALGKLFF. The CDR3 DNA reads as TGTGCCAGCAGTTTTACGGGGGCGTTGGGAAAACTGTTTTTT.